This T cell receptor beta chain was sequenced in a study of cytomegalovirus exposure and HLA in healthy donors (dated by TCRdb to 2017 to 2019). Background on the whole study: In an earlier analysis of fewer than 750 of the donors, about 270 Gb of sequence data and approximately 100 million unique TCR beta sequences from about 179 million T cells were reported. Approximately 330 gigabases of sequencing data and around 80 million unique TCR sequences made up an early release that covered about 640 HLA-typed donors. Of the 350 to 450 genotyped donors, 81% were placed in the genetic ancestry cluster associated with self-reported Caucasian donors. The aim of the study was to test whether cataloging public T cell receptors could identify signatures of past pathogen exposure. Using immunosequencing, the study profiled T cell repertoires from 550 to 750 subjects and related those repertoires to cytomegalovirus serostatus. Along with the roughly 710-subject first cohort, a separate validation cohort of over 90 different subjects was used. The study combined high-throughput TCR immunosequencing, statistical association of individual TCRs with disease status, and machine learning to predict cytomegalovirus infection status. To study patterns of TCR occurrence, a later analysis re-analyzed previously published TCR beta repertoires from 666 donors and added high-resolution HLA genotyping. The later analysis used no new phenotypic data to find candidate immune exposures, relying instead on TCR beta sequences and their occurrence across donors. An earlier analysis of around 580 of the donors used high-throughput TCR beta sequencing to judge whether each TCR beta V gene segment behaved as functional or pseudogenic. Donor age, sex, ethnicity and CMV serostatus were compiled together with the repertoire data. A later genetic analysis took genome-wide SNP genotypes for about 55% of the 666 donors and used that subset as a discovery cohort. All discovery cohort repertoires had been generated using a single sequencing platform. Both class I and class II loci were covered by HLA typing, at four-digit resolution. The number of donors typed differed by locus, with about 629-640 for A, B, C, DRB1 and DQB1, about 500 for DQA1, 600 to 610 for DPA1, and some 450 for DPB1. Four or five DR-DQ haplotypes were handled as single units for association and clustering because linkage in the cohort was strong. On average, around 240,000 unique TCR beta nucleotide sequences were sequenced per donor among some 430 genotyped donors of the cohort, with approximately 18% of those sequences being non-productive.

The CDR3 runs 14 amino acids, cysteine and phenylalanine included. Only CDR3 DNA remains: 42 bases, in frame from the first base. Trimming costs V 3 bases and J 7 bases, and their ends lie 13 bases apart. CDR1 and CDR2 are drawn from the germline V gene: SGHAT, FQNNGV. The full study reports these points: When HLA alleles, especially DR and DQ, strongly co-occurred, attributing TCR associations to individual alleles was difficult. Some IMGT-functional V segments, including TRBV6-2 and TRBV6-3, could not be told apart with the 87-base-pair reads, so those segments were excluded. Three of the identified cytomegalovirus-associated TCR beta chains were confirmed in vitro to be specific for cytomegalovirus antigens. A later analysis reported that several top co-occurrence clusters appeared linked to parvovirus B19, influenza, CMV and Epstein-Barr virus. The presence/absence analyses assumed that sequencing depth was roughly uniform across donors, and that assumption may not be true. CMV serostatus was the only immune exposure information available for the cohort. A later analysis found that HLA-associated TCR beta chains were more clonally expanded and had lower generation probabilities than equally common non-associated chains. In the study, some 160 TCR beta chains were listed as associated with cytomegalovirus. In a later analysis, most CMV-associated TCR beta chains were found to appear HLA-restricted, with HLA associations seemingly driven largely by CMV exposure. A later genetic analysis reported fewer N-insertions in productive TCRs among donors in an Asian-associated ancestry cluster than the roughly 700-donor mean. A further reported finding was that TCR beta sequences accurately predicted the HLA-A and HLA-B alleles for most subjects in the first cohort. A later analysis associated 17,000 or so TCR beta sequences with specific HLA alleles at a false discovery rate of 0.05. The authors suggested that the approach could potentially be generalized to other disease states and immunological phenotypes. In this cohort, only TCR beta chains were sequenced, and detectable features were limited by the absence of alpha or paired-chain data. Because counts were too low, about 18 rarely observed V segments, including chromosome 9 orphons, were left out of the earlier analysis of some 640 of the donors. A later analysis found that TCR association rates varied across HLA loci, with DRB1 alleles showing the most associated TCRs and HLA-C alleles the fewest. In both the original and validation cohorts, the classifier was reported to diagnose cytomegalovirus status with high specificity and sensitivity. V-gene and J-gene trimming of TCR beta chains was associated with a missense DCLRE1C variant in a later genetic analysis, and the association was replicated in an independent cohort. Across donors, most TCR sequences were observed very rarely, whereas some public TCRs were present in many individuals. Linkage disequilibrium might explain the correlated functional status among segregating V segments, but an unknown experimental factor could not be ruled out. An earlier analysis of some 590 of the donors showed that most TCR beta V segments appeared in productive rearrangements either about 87% or about 30% of the time, which broadly matched IMGT annotations. A cluster of highly shared sequence variants was judged likely to be a technical artifact of the sequencing pipeline. HLA typing was unavailable for some donors at each locus, so association tests used only the typed subset.

The cohort comprised around 690 healthy bone marrow donors. At the time of sampling, every cohort member was nominally healthy, though immune exposures that went unrecorded were likely present. The donor was CMV seronegative and belonged to the group of under 400 seronegative cohort members. A peripheral blood sample was provided by each donor, and peripheral blood mononuclear cells were used for TCR beta sequencing. The Qiagen DNeasy Blood Extraction Kit was used to extract genomic DNA from the blood cell samples. Receptors were amplified or captured by the immunoSEQ multiplex PCR assay. For the multiplex PCR, a mixture combining 60 forward primers for TCR Vbeta segments and 13 reverse primers for TCR Jbeta segments was used. Amplification of the CDR3 region of rearranged TCR beta genes was performed with a multiplex PCR assay on genomic DNA. The Illumina HiSeq System was used to sequence the amplified TCR beta libraries as 87-base-pair reads. The authors' pipeline ran thus. Across the 670 or so repertoires, a later analysis counted approximately 83 million unique TCR beta chains, 9.5 million to 12 million of which were shared by at least two donors. A nearest-neighbor algorithm error-corrected the raw reads and collapsed the reads into unique sequences, merging closely related sequences to remove PCR and sequencing errors. CDR3 sequences were aligned to IMGT reference sequences to assign V, D and J gene segments. For a sequence to be retained, a match of at least six nucleotides to both a V gene segment and a J gene segment was required. Rearrangements were called productive when the CDR3 lacked stop codons and stayed in frame with V and J; all others were non-productive. CDR3 was defined by IMGT convention, running from the second conserved V-encoded cysteine to the conserved J-encoded phenylalanine. The earlier analysis of 550 to 650 of the donors excluded any sequence lacking an unambiguous match to a single V gene segment. In an earlier analysis of approximately 590 of the donors, V segments were called functional above 56.7% productive rearrangements and were called segregating when the between-donor standard deviation exceeded 5%. To diagnose cytomegalovirus status from the catalog of TCR beta chain sequences, a statistical classification framework was built. In a later analysis, V and J genes were assigned by comparing TCR nucleotide sequences against IMGT/GENE-DB human TR gene sequences. In a later analysis, CDR3 sequences and most-parsimonious VDJ recombination scenarios were assigned using the TCRdist pipeline. In a later analysis, each TCR beta chain was defined by its CDR3 amino acid sequence together with its V-gene family, and reads lacking a unique V-gene family were excluded. To address suspected cross-contamination and a sequencing artifact, a later analysis removed approximately 600 highly shared, low-generation-probability nucleotide sequences. In a later analysis, a clonal expansion index was calculated for each public chain from normalized within-repertoire ranks of inferred template counts. In a later analysis, generation probabilities were computed with a VDJ recombination model fitted to out-of-frame rearrangements, and the resulting probabilities were checked against IGoR. A later analysis scored TCR-TCR, TCR-HLA and TCR-CMV co-occurrence with hypergeometric tests, applying a repertoire-size bias correction to TCR pairs. False discovery rates were estimated in a later analysis by permuting HLA or CMV assignments 20 times. In a later analysis, co-occurring TCRs were grouped with DBSCAN, and TCRdist sequence similarity was added when clustering was performed within HLA-allele-positive subsets. Co-occurrence clustering excluded repertoires with fewer than 30,000 or more than 120,000 public chains, plus five with anomalous nucleotide sharing. TCRdb provides this immuneACCESS table in a form limited to in-frame rearrangements. Some clones are lacking; in checked studies, under half of them reflect an unresolved V gene, and why the rest are absent is not known. V and J calls and clone size follow that table, whereas D and trimming were derived from the DNA. For this sample the table gives some 160,000 clones, of which about 80% were detected only once. The leading ten clones occupy over 2% of the sample.

In the case of this clone: Its target antigen remains unknown. Base-call qualities are not available, and no considerably larger clone is one nucleotide away.

The source is a man between 60 and 75 years old in good health and CMV-seronegative. Recombination linked TRBV11-2 to TRBJ1-5, with a tentative D gene TRBD1 over 6 matching bases. Input material: PBMCs. The nucleotide sequence reads TGTGCCAGCAGCTTGGACAGAAAGTTCCAGCCCCAGCATTTT. Translated, it gives CASSLDRKFQPQHF.